The 14 T cell receptor beta chains below come from one sample, sequenced in a study of cytomegalovirus exposure and HLA in healthy donors. With 60 Vbeta and 13 Jbeta primers, the PCR was carried out. Produced via immunoSEQ multiplex PCR; TCRdb's table is partial and in-frame only. The profile shows 150,000 or so clones, over 70% of them singletons. The sample was PBMCs. The origin of the receptors is a woman in her twenties or thirties in good health and CMV-seronegative.

CDR3 loop: CSALTGAEAFF. CDR3 DNA: TGCAGTGCTTTAACAGGGGCTGAAGCTTTCTTT. The chain has TRBV20-1 and TRBJ1-1; 7 nucleotides agree with TRBD1. This CDR3 region has 11 residues. CDR1 is DFQATT and CDR2 is SNEGSKA in the germline V gene (reference sequence). After removal of 5 bases from V and 6 bases from J, the junction contained 3 bases not matched to a gene.

V is TRBV6-5 and J is TRBJ2-1; 7 nucleotides agree with TRBD2. Unmatched junction bases numbered 2, after V lost 0 bases and J lost 3 bases. CDR3 length equals 15 residues. Germline CDR1 and CDR2: MNHEY and SVGAGI. The CDR3 nucleotides are TGTGCCAGCAGTTACTCTAGCGGGTTCTACAATGAGCAGTTCTTC. It is translated as CASSYSSGFYNEQFF.

V and J are TRBV11-2 and TRBJ1-5; possible D gene TRBD1, 6 bases. Per germline, CDR1 SGHAT and CDR2 FQNNGV. The CDR3 sequence is 13 residues long. The V gene lost 3 bases and the J gene lost 7 bases, with 10 bases spanning the gap. The CDR3 region is CASSLDSRQPQHF. The CDR3 nucleotides read TGTGCCAGCAGCTTGGACAGTCGCCAGCCCCAGCATTTT.

The gene calls are TRBV5-6 and TRBJ2-3; 9 nucleotides match TRBD1. The germline CDR1 and CDR2 sequences are SGHDT and YYEEEE. The CDR3 has 17 amino acids. V dropped 0 bases and J dropped 2; count of bases not matched to a gene: 7. Here the CDR3 reads CASSLETGTGYTDTQYF. The CDR3 DNA reads as TGTGCCAGCAGCTTGGAAACCGGGACAGGGTACACAGATACGCAGTATTTT.

Concerning this clone: Other DNA sequences within the sample encode an identical CDR3. CDR3 nucleotides: TGTGCCAGCTCACCCGGGACAGCTTACGAGCAGTACTTC. Translation gives CASSPGTAYEQYF. The rearrangement links TRBV18 to TRBJ2-7; 7 bases match TRBD1. The CDR3 sequence is 13 residues long. V was pared by 3 bases and J by 4 bases, with 3 bases of the junction left unmatched. CDR1 is KGHSH and CDR2 is LQKENI in the germline V gene.

This rearrangement joins TRBV4-2 to TRBJ1-4; unclear D gene. Trimming removed 4 bases at V and 5 bases at J, with 5 bases between. This CDR3 comprises 12 residues. The germline V gene has CDR1 LGHNA and CDR2 YNFKEQ. CDR3 DNA sequence: TGTGCCAGCAGCCGCGTCAATGAAAAACTGTTTTTT. Protein product: CASSRVNEKLFF.

The rearrangement links TRBV13 to TRBJ1-1; possibly TRBD1 for D (5 bases). Trimming took 5 bases from V and 4 from J, leaving 20 bases between them. Germline-derived CDR1 and CDR2 are PRHDT and FYEKMQ (reference sequence). The CDR3 totals 16 residues. The CDR3 nucleotides read TGTGCCAGCAGCCGCTATTCGGACATCGTGGGCACTGAAGCTTTCTTT. It yields the protein CASSRYSDIVGTEAFF.

V usage is TRBV7-8 and J usage is TRBJ2-1; TRBD2 matches 7 bases. With 7 bases clipped from V and 3 bases from J, the junction kept 6 bases outside the gene matches. CDR3 length: 14 residues. The germline V gene encodes CDR1 SGHVS and CDR2 FQNEAQ. The CDR3 DNA is TGTGCCAGCATGACCGGGGAGGGCTACAATGAGCAGTTCTTC. This gives the protein CASMTGEGYNEQFF.

This chain connects TRBV6-5 to TRBJ1-4; no definite D call. The germline V gene has CDR1 MNHEY and CDR2 SVGAGI. The CDR3 is 16 residues long. V lost 0 bases and J lost 0, with 8 bases in between. The CDR3 DNA follows: TGTGCCAGCAGTTACTCGGCCCTCACAACTAATGAAAAACTGTTTTTT. It encodes CASSYSALTTNEKLFF.

The chain employs TRBV15 and TRBJ2-1; tentatively, D is TRBD2 (7 bases). V gave up 0 bases and J gave up 0 bases, with 12 bases separating them. CDR3 length: 17 amino acids. Germline assignment: CDR1 LNHNV and CDR2 YYDKDF (reference sequence). CDR3 residues: CATSRDKAGASYNEQFF. The CDR3 coding sequence is TGTGCCACCAGCAGAGATAAGGCGGGGGCCTCCTACAATGAGCAGTTCTTC. Looking up the rest from reference TRBV15 and TRBJ2-1 gives the full variable domain: DAMVIQNPRYQVTQFGKPVTLSCSQTLNHNVMYWYQQKSSQAPKLLFHYYDKDFNNEADTPDNFQSRRPNTSFCFLDIRSPGLGDTAMYLCATSRDKAGASYNEQFFGPGTRLTVL.

Remarks on this clone: A junction end diverges from the germline sequence, so it may reflect a read error. The chain combines TRBV13 with TRBJ2-4; D perhaps matches TRBD2 (6 bases). The germline V gene has CDR1 PRHDT and CDR2 FYEKMQ (reference sequence). The CDR3 runs 19 residues. CDR3 bases: TGTGCCAGCAGCGACCCCCCGGTTGCGGGGCTTATTTCCAAAAACAGTCAGTACTTC. The encoded protein is CASSDPPVAGLISKNSQYF.

The chain uses TRBV5-1 and TRBJ1-1; D perhaps matches TRBD1 (6 bases). CDR1 SGHRS and CDR2 YFSETQ come from the germline V gene. The V gene lost 2 bases and the J gene lost 1 base, with 18 bases spanning the gap. The CDR3 has 17 residues. CDR3: CASSLAAGTGTNTEAFF. The CDR3 bases are TGCGCCAGCAGCTTAGCCGCGGGTACAGGGACGAACACTGAAGCTTTCTTT.

This chain connects TRBV5-1 to TRBJ2-3; TRBD2 matches at 9 bases. CDR1 SGHRS and CDR2 YFSETQ come from the germline V gene. J gave up 8 bases and V 4 bases, and 14 bases lay outside the gene matches. The CDR3 sequence is 16 residues long. CDR3 coding DNA: TGCGCCAGCAGCAATTTCTTTAGCGGGGGAAAGAGTACGCAGTATTTT. Protein: CASSNFFSGGKSTQYF.

This sequence joins TRBV11-2 and TRBJ2-3; 11 bases are a match to TRBD2. CDR3 size: 18 residues. V was clipped by 1 base and J by 2 bases; unmatched bases: 8. The V gene's germline CDR1 is SGHAT and CDR2 FQNNGV. This CDR3 is CASSLAWGTSGHTDTQYF. Here the CDR3 DNA reads TGTGCCAGCAGCTTAGCGTGGGGGACTAGCGGCCACACAGATACGCAGTATTTT. Full variable domain (remainder filled in from reference TRBV11-2 and TRBJ2-3): EAGVAQSPRYKIIEKRQSVAFWCNPISGHATLYWYQQILGQGPKLLIQFQNNGVVDDSQLPKDRFSAERLKGVDSTLKIQPAKLEDSAVYLCASSLAWGTSGHTDTQYFGPGTRLTVL.